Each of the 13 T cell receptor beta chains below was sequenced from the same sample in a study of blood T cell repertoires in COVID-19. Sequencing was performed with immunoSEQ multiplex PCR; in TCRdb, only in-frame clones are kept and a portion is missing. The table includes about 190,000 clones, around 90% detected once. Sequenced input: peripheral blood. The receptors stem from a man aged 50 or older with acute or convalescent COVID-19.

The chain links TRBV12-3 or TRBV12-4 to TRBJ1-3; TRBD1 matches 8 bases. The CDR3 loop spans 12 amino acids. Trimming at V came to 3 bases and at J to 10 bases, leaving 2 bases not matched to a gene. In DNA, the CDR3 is TGTGCCAGCAGTTTCAGGGGGCTGACCATATATTTT. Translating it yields CASSFRGLTIYF.

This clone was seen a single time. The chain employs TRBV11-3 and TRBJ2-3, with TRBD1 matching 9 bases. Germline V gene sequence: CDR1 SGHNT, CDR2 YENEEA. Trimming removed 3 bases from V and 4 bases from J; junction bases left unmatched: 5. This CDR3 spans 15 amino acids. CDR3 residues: CASSFSGTGSDTQYF. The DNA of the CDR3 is TGTGCCAGCAGCTTCTCCGGGACAGGGTCAGATACGCAGTATTTT.

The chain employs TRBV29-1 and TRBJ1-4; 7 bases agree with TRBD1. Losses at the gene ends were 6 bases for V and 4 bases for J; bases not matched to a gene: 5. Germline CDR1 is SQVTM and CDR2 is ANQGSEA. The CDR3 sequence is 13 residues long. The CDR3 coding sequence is TGCAGCGTACCGACAGGGCTTAATGAAAAACTGTTTTTT. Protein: CSVPTGLNEKLFF.

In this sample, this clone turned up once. CDR3 nucleotide sequence: TGTGCCAGCAGTTACACCGGACAAATTGGCGCTGAAGCTTTCTTT. Its protein product is CASSYTGQIGAEAFF. This chain links TRBV6-5 with TRBJ1-1, with D possibly matching TRBD1 (5 bases). With 2 bases removed from V and 6 bases from J, the gap between germline ends came to 16 bases. This CDR3 is 15 amino acids long. The germline V gene encodes CDR1 MNHEY and CDR2 SVGAGI.

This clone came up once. The CDR3 region has the DNA TGTGCCAGCTCCCCCATGCGGTCCGGGGAGCTGTTTTTT. Amino acid sequence: CASSPMRSGELFF. This sequence joins TRBV18 and TRBJ2-2; D remains ambiguous. Germline loops: CDR1 KGHSH, CDR2 LQKENI. The CDR3 contains 13 residues. The ends were cut back, 6 bases at V and 6 bases at J, with 11 bases in the middle.

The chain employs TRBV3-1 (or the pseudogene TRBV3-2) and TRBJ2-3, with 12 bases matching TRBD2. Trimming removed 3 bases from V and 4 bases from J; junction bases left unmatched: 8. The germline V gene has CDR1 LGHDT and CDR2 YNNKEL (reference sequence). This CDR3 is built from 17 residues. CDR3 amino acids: CASSHFQTSGSADTQYF. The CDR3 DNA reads TGTGCCAGCAGCCATTTCCAGACTAGCGGGAGTGCAGATACGCAGTATTTT.

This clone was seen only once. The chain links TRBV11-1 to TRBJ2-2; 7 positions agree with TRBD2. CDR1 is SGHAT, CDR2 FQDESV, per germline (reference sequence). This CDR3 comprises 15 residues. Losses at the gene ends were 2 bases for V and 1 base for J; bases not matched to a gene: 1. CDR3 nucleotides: TGTGCCAGCAGCTTACAGCGGGGGAACACCGGGGAGCTGTTTTTT. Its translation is CASSLQRGNTGELFF.

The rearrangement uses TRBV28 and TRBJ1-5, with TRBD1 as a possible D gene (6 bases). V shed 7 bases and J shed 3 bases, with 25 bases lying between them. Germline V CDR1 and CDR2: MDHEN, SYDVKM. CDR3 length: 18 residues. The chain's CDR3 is CASTGKGVVREDNQPQHF. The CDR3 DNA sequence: TGTGCCAGCACCGGAAAGGGGGTTGTCAGAGAAGACAATCAGCCCCAGCATTTT.

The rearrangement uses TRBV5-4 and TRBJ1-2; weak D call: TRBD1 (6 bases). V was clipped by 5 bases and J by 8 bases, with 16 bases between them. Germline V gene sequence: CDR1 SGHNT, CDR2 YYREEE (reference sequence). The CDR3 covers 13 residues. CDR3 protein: CASSLEQGGGYTF. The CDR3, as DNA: TGTGCCAGCAGTTTAGAACAGGGTGGCGGCTACACCTTC.

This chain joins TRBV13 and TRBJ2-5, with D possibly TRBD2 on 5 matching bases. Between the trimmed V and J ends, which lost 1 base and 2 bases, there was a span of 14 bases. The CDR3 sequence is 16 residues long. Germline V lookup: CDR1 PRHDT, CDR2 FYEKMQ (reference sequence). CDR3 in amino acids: CASSLDSEGLQETQYF. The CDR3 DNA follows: TGTGCCAGCAGCTTAGATTCCGAGGGTTTGCAAGAGACCCAGTACTTC.

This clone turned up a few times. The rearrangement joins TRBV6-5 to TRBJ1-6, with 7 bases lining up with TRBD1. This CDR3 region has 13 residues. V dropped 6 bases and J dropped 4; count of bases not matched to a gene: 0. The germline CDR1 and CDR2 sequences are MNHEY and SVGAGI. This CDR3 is CASRQGYNSPLHF. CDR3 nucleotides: TGTGCCAGCAGACAGGGGTATAATTCACCCCTCCACTTT.

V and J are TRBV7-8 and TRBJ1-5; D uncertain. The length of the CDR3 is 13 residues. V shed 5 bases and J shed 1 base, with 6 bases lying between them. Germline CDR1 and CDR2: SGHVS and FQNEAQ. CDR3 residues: CASSQQSNQPQHF. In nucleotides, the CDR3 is TGTGCCAGCAGCCAACAGAGCAATCAGCCCCAGCATTTT. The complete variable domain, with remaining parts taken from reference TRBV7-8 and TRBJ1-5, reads GAGVSQSPRYKVAKRGQDVALRCDPISGHVSLFWYQQALGQGPEFLTYFQNEAQLDKSGLPSDRFFAERPEGSVSTLKIQRTQQEDSAVYLCASSQQSNQPQHFGDGTRLSIL.

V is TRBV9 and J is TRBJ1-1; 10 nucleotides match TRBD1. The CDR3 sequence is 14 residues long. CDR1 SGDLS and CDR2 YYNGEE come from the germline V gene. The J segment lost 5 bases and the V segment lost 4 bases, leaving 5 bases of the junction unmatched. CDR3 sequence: CASSRRTGGTEAFF. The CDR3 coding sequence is TGTGCCAGCAGCCGCAGGACAGGGGGAACTGAAGCTTTCTTT.